This record looks at one T cell receptor beta chain sequence and its context. Antigen unknown. TCRdb recomputed calls from the reads with MiXCR, one row per CDR3 protein. The data contain about half a million distinct CDR3 sequences, about 42% of them singletons. The sample originates from a study of T cell repertoires in cytomegalovirus infection. In the study overall: HLA-C-restricted CMV epitopes, recently identified, and well-studied HLA-B-restricted ones were used by the study. TCR beta signatures that were public indicated CMV infection and matching HLA type. Study results and caveats: Cumulative frequency (of public TCR beta family members) identified carriers of CMV plus the relevant HLA. The study found HLA-C-restricted CMV-specific TCR beta clonotypes dominating the ex vivo response.

This CDR3 is built from 13 residues. The V gene's germline CDR1 is SGHVS and CDR2 FNYEAQ. The ends were cut back, 2 bases at V and 8 bases at J, with 9 bases in the middle. This clonotype was obtained from a human donor in good health (CMV status not recorded). Some clones in this sample may be carry-over from other donors' samples. Material: cultured PBMCs, obtained from culture after CMV antigen stimulation. The chain uses TRBV7-6 and TRBJ1-4, with unresolved D. DNA of the CDR3: TGTGCCAGCAGCTTACCGCGGACCGAAAAACTGTTTTTT. Protein sequence: CASSLPRTEKLFF.